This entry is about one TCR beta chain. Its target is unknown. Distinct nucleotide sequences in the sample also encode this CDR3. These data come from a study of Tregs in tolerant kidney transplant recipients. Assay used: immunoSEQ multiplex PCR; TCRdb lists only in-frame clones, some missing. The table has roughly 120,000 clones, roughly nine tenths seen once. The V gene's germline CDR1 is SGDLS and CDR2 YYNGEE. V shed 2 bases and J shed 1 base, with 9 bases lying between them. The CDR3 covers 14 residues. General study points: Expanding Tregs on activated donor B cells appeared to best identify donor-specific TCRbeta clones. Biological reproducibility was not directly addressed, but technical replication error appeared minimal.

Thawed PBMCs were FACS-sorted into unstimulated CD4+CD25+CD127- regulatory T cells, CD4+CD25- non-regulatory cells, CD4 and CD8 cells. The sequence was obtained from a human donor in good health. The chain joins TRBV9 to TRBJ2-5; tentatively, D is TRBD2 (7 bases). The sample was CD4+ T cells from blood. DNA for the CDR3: TGTGCCAGCAGCGTGGGGGGGGCCCAAGAGACCCAGTACTTC. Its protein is CASSVGGAQETQYF.